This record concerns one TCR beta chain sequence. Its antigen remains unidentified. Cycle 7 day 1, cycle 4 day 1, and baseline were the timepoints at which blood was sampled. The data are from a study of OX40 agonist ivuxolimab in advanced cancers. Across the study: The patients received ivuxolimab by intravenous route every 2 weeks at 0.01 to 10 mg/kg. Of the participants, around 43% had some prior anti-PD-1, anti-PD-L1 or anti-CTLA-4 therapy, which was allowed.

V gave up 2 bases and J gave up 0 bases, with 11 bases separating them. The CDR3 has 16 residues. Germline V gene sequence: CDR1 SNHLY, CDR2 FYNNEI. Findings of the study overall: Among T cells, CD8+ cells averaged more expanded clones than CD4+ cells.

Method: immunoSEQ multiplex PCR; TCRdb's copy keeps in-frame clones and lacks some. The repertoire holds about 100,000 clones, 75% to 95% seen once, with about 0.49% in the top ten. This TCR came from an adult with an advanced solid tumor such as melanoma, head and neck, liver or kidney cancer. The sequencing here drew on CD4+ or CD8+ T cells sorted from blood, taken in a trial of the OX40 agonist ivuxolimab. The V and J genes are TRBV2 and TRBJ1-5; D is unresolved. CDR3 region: CASSENGRHSNQPQHF. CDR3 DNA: TGTGCCAGCAGTGAAAACGGCCGCCATAGCAATCAGCCCCAGCATTTT.